A selection of T cell receptor beta chains follows, all from one sample in a study of blood T cell repertoires in COVID-19. The assay was immunoSEQ multiplex PCR, and TCRdb's table has in-frame clones only and misses some. Among approximately 25,000 clones listed, 84% were seen once. Sequenced input: peripheral blood. These receptor sequences come from a woman older than 75 with acute or convalescent COVID-19. Both conserved end residues are part of each CDR3. The order of the fields is D gene, clone size, J gene, V gene, CDR3 DNA, CDR3 protein. A D gene is named only where the DNA matches it firmly. A row's size may be missing; if present it is once, few, many or a size class.

d_call: .; clone_size: .; j_call: TRBJ2-1; v_call: TRBV5-6; cdr3_nt: TGTGCCAGCAGCTTATCCGGGGTCACGAGCTCCTACAATGAGCAGTTCTTC; cdr3_aa: CASSLSGVTSSYNEQFF
d_call: .; clone_size: .; j_call: TRBJ2-2; v_call: TRBV7-3; cdr3_nt: TGCGCCAGCAGCTTAGCCCCGGGGGGCGGGTACACCGGGGAGCTGTTTTTT; cdr3_aa: CASSLAPGGGYTGELFF
d_call: TRBD2; clone_size: .; j_call: TRBJ2-5; v_call: TRBV18; cdr3_nt: TGTGCCAGCTCACCACTTAGCGGGAGTCAAGAGACCCAGTACTTC; cdr3_aa: CASSPLSGSQETQYF
d_call: TRBD1; clone_size: .; j_call: TRBJ1-2; v_call: TRBV6-5; cdr3_nt: TGTGCCAGCAGTACCCGGACAGGGGGTGATGGCTACACCTTC; cdr3_aa: CASSTRTGGDGYTF
d_call: TRBD2; clone_size: .; j_call: TRBJ2-1; v_call: TRBV19; cdr3_nt: TGTGCCAGTAGTCTTCTCGGACTAGCGGCGTCTGAGCAGTTCTTC; cdr3_aa: CASSLLGLAASEQFF
d_call: TRBD2; clone_size: few; j_call: TRBJ2-7; v_call: TRBV5-4; cdr3_nt: TGTGCCAGCAGCCCCGCGGGGGGGGGCCCGGCAGGGTCCCAGTACTTC; cdr3_aa: CASSPAGGGPAGSQYF
d_call: .; clone_size: once; j_call: TRBJ1-6; v_call: TRBV4-3; cdr3_nt: TGCGCCAGCAGCCAAGTCCTACCCATCCAGGGTAGCTCCTATAATTCACCCCTCCACTTT; cdr3_aa: CASSQVLPIQGSSYNSPLHF
d_call: .; clone_size: .; j_call: TRBJ2-5; v_call: TRBV27; cdr3_nt: TGTGCCAGCAGCCTTCAGGGGGAGGCCGCGGCCCAGTACTTC; cdr3_aa: CASSLQGEAAAQYF
d_call: .; clone_size: .; j_call: TRBJ1-1; v_call: TRBV29-1; cdr3_nt: TGCAGCGTCAACCCCTTCCGGGGGACCAACACTGAAGCTTTCTTT; cdr3_aa: CSVNPFRGTNTEAFF
d_call: .; clone_size: .; j_call: TRBJ2-5; v_call: TRBV29-1; cdr3_nt: TGCAGCGTCCAAAGGGGGGGCGGGGACCGAGAGACCCAGTACTTC; cdr3_aa: CSVQRGGGDRETQYF
d_call: .; clone_size: .; j_call: TRBJ1-1; v_call: TRBV7-2; cdr3_nt: TGTGCCAGCAGCTTAGAACGGCGGCTGAACACTGAAGCTTTCTTT; cdr3_aa: CASSLERRLNTEAFF
d_call: .; clone_size: .; j_call: TRBJ1-4; v_call: TRBV20-1; cdr3_nt: TGCAGTGCTAGTAATCCGGGAACTAATGAAAAACTGTTTTTT; cdr3_aa: CSASNPGTNEKLFF
d_call: TRBD2; clone_size: .; j_call: TRBJ2-5; v_call: TRBV11-2; cdr3_nt: TGTGCCAGCAGCTTAGCTTTAGCGGGAGAGACCCAGTACTTC; cdr3_aa: CASSLALAGETQYF
d_call: TRBD2; clone_size: .; j_call: TRBJ2-1; v_call: TRBV5-4; cdr3_nt: TGTGCCAGCAGCTGGGGACTAGCGGGAGGTCGCAATGAGCAGTTCTTC; cdr3_aa: CASSWGLAGGRNEQFF
d_call: .; clone_size: .; j_call: TRBJ1-2; v_call: TRBV7-2; cdr3_nt: TGTGCCAGCAGCAAACGGTCGGCAGTGCTAGCTAACTATGGCTACACCTTC; cdr3_aa: CASSKRSAVLANYGYTF
d_call: .; clone_size: .; j_call: TRBJ2-1; v_call: TRBV3-1/TRBV3-2; cdr3_nt: TGTGCCAGCAGCGCCGGGACTTTTGAGCAGTTCTTC; cdr3_aa: CASSAGTFEQFF
d_call: .; clone_size: .; j_call: TRBJ2-5; v_call: TRBV27; cdr3_nt: TGTGCCAGCAAAAACCTAATGGCGGGACAGCAAGAGACCCAGTACTTC; cdr3_aa: CASKNLMAGQQETQYF
d_call: .; clone_size: .; j_call: TRBJ2-4; v_call: TRBV9; cdr3_nt: TGTGCCAGCAGCGTAGCCCCGGGTTCCAAAAACATTCAGTACTTC; cdr3_aa: CASSVAPGSKNIQYF
d_call: .; clone_size: .; j_call: TRBJ2-2; v_call: TRBV10-3; cdr3_nt: TGTGCCATCAGTGAGTCTTTAAGGGAGCTGTTTTTT; cdr3_aa: CAISESLRELFF
d_call: .; clone_size: .; j_call: TRBJ2-1; v_call: TRBV29-1; cdr3_nt: TGCAGCGTTGTCAGGGGCGCGGGCTACAATGAGCAGTTCTTC; cdr3_aa: CSVVRGAGYNEQFF
d_call: .; clone_size: .; j_call: TRBJ2-1; v_call: TRBV7-3; cdr3_nt: TGTGCCAGCAGCCTCATGCCCGCGAATGAGCAGTTCTTC; cdr3_aa: CASSLMPANEQFF
d_call: TRBD1; clone_size: .; j_call: TRBJ2-2; v_call: TRBV6-4; cdr3_nt: TGTGCCAGCCGACAGGGGGTTGGCACCGGGGAGCTGTTTTTT; cdr3_aa: CASRQGVGTGELFF
d_call: .; clone_size: .; j_call: TRBJ1-1; v_call: TRBV28; cdr3_nt: TGTGCCAGCAGCAGGCCTAGGGGGTTTGACACTGAAGCTTTCTTT; cdr3_aa: CASSRPRGFDTEAFF
d_call: .; clone_size: .; j_call: TRBJ2-6; v_call: TRBV7-3; cdr3_nt: TGTGCCAGCAGCTTACAACCGAGTTGGAGCTCTGGGGCCAACGTCCTGACTTTC; cdr3_aa: CASSLQPSWSSGANVLTF
d_call: .; clone_size: .; j_call: TRBJ2-1; v_call: TRBV3-1/TRBV3-2; cdr3_nt: TGTGCCAGCAGCTCCAGCAATGAGCAGTTCTTC; cdr3_aa: CASSSSNEQFF
d_call: .; clone_size: .; j_call: TRBJ1-5; v_call: TRBV5-1; cdr3_nt: TGCGCCAGCAGCTCCGGGGGGGCTAATCAGCCCCAGCATTTT; cdr3_aa: CASSSGGANQPQHF
d_call: .; clone_size: .; j_call: TRBJ2-7; v_call: TRBV28; cdr3_nt: TGTGCCAGCAGCCTCACCATAGCCGGGATCGACGAGCAGTACTTC; cdr3_aa: CASSLTIAGIDEQYF
d_call: TRBD1; clone_size: .; j_call: TRBJ1-6; v_call: TRBV7-3; cdr3_nt: TGTGCCAGCAGCTTAACCGGGACAGCTTATTCACCCCTCCACTTT; cdr3_aa: CASSLTGTAYSPLHF
d_call: .; clone_size: .; j_call: TRBJ1-5; v_call: TRBV18; cdr3_nt: TGTGCCAGCTCACCCTCTTCGCCTAATAGCAATCAGCCCCAGCATTTT; cdr3_aa: CASSPSSPNSNQPQHF
d_call: .; clone_size: .; j_call: TRBJ1-2; v_call: TRBV7-9; cdr3_nt: TGTGCCAGCAGCTTAGCCCGGGAGGATGGCTACACCTTC; cdr3_aa: CASSLAREDGYTF
d_call: .; clone_size: .; j_call: TRBJ2-1; v_call: TRBV2; cdr3_nt: TGTGCCAGCAGTGCGGCTAGCTCCTACAATGAGCAGTTCTTC; cdr3_aa: CASSAASSYNEQFF
d_call: TRBD2; clone_size: .; j_call: TRBJ2-3; v_call: TRBV19; cdr3_nt: TGTGCCAGTAGTATAGATAGCTATAGCGGGTTCAGCACAGATACGCAGTATTTT; cdr3_aa: CASSIDSYSGFSTDTQYF
d_call: .; clone_size: .; j_call: TRBJ1-1; v_call: TRBV7-2; cdr3_nt: TGTGCCAGCAGCTTAGTGAGGGAAAACACTGAAGCTTTCTTT; cdr3_aa: CASSLVRENTEAFF
d_call: .; clone_size: .; j_call: TRBJ1-6; v_call: TRBV18; cdr3_nt: TGTGCCAGCTCACCACTGTCCCCGGGGTCGAGCTCCTATAATTCACCCCTCCACTTT; cdr3_aa: CASSPLSPGSSSYNSPLHF
d_call: TRBD2; clone_size: .; j_call: TRBJ2-7; v_call: TRBV9; cdr3_nt: TGTACCAGCAGCTTCGCGACTAGCCCCTACGAGCAGTACTTC; cdr3_aa: CTSSFATSPYEQYF
d_call: TRBD2; clone_size: once; j_call: TRBJ2-3; v_call: TRBV28; cdr3_nt: TGTGCCAGCAGTTTACCACTAGCGGGAAGCGCGCAGTATTTT; cdr3_aa: CASSLPLAGSAQYF
d_call: TRBD2; clone_size: .; j_call: TRBJ2-7; v_call: TRBV6-5; cdr3_nt: TGTGCCAGCAGGGGGACTAGCGGGTACGAGCAGTACTTC; cdr3_aa: CASRGTSGYEQYF
d_call: .; clone_size: .; j_call: TRBJ1-1; v_call: TRBV3-1/TRBV3-2; cdr3_nt: TGTGCCAGCAGCGGGCGACAGGCGTTGAACACTGAAGCTTTCTTT; cdr3_aa: CASSGRQALNTEAFF
d_call: TRBD2; clone_size: .; j_call: TRBJ2-7; v_call: TRBV19; cdr3_nt: TGTGCCAGTAGTCCCCGGGACTACCGCGGCGACGAGCAGTACTTC; cdr3_aa: CASSPRDYRGDEQYF
d_call: .; clone_size: .; j_call: TRBJ1-3; v_call: TRBV7-2; cdr3_nt: TGTGCCAGCAGCTTAGACTACAGGGTAGGAAACACCATATATTTT; cdr3_aa: CASSLDYRVGNTIYF
d_call: TRBD1; clone_size: .; j_call: TRBJ1-5; v_call: TRBV6-5; cdr3_nt: TGTGCCAGCAGTCTTTACAGGGGACGCCAGCCCCAGCATTTT; cdr3_aa: CASSLYRGRQPQHF
d_call: TRBD1; clone_size: .; j_call: TRBJ2-2; v_call: TRBV18; cdr3_nt: TGTGCCAGCTCACACCTGGGACAGGGTAACGGGGAGCTGTTTTTT; cdr3_aa: CASSHLGQGNGELFF
d_call: TRBD1; clone_size: .; j_call: TRBJ2-1; v_call: TRBV14; cdr3_nt: TGTGCCAGCAGCCAGCCCGGGACAGGGGCCATTGAGCAGTTCTTC; cdr3_aa: CASSQPGTGAIEQFF
d_call: TRBD1; clone_size: few; j_call: TRBJ1-3; v_call: TRBV3-1/TRBV3-2; cdr3_nt: TGTGCCAGCAGCCACCTGACAGGGTCCACTGGAAACACCATATATTTT; cdr3_aa: CASSHLTGSTGNTIYF
d_call: TRBD2; clone_size: .; j_call: TRBJ2-2; v_call: TRBV15; cdr3_nt: TGTGCCACCAGCAGAGTTAAAGGACTAGCGGGAGGCGGGAACACCGGGGAGCTGTTTTTT; cdr3_aa: CATSRVKGLAGGGNTGELFF
d_call: .; clone_size: .; j_call: TRBJ1-1; v_call: TRBV19; cdr3_nt: TGTGCCAGTAGTTTGGGGACTAAGTTGAACACTGAAGCTTTCTTT; cdr3_aa: CASSLGTKLNTEAFF
d_call: .; clone_size: once; j_call: TRBJ2-7; v_call: TRBV11-2; cdr3_nt: TGTGCCAGCAGCCTAACAGGGTACGAGCAGTACTTC; cdr3_aa: CASSLTGYEQYF
d_call: .; clone_size: .; j_call: TRBJ2-3; v_call: TRBV7-2; cdr3_nt: TGTGCCAGCAGCTTAGGAGGAGGGCCTAGCACAGATACGCAGTATTTT; cdr3_aa: CASSLGGGPSTDTQYF
d_call: .; clone_size: .; j_call: TRBJ2-5; v_call: TRBV5-4; cdr3_nt: TGTGCCAGCAGCTTGGGGGTGACAGGGACTCAAGAGACCCAGTACTTC; cdr3_aa: CASSLGVTGTQETQYF